This section outlines one TCR beta chain sequence together with its context. V gave up 7 bases and J gave up 8 bases; unmatched junction bases: 16. This CDR3 spans 17 amino acids. Germline CDR1 is SGHAT and CDR2 is FQNNGV. The data derive from a study of cytomegalovirus exposure and HLA in healthy donors. Vbeta (60) and Jbeta (13) primers were used in the PCR. Authors' analysis steps: The count from a later analysis was 65 million to 90 million unique TCR beta chains, some 11 million of them shared. Clones were sequenced by immunoSEQ multiplex PCR, and TCRdb holds only the in-frame ones, with some missing. The DNA gave D and trimming, while V, J and clone size come from that table. The data show about 160,000 clones, approximately 80% seen once.

The chain combines TRBV11-2 with TRBJ1-6; 8 nucleotides match TRBD1. The sequenced sample consisted of PBMCs. The clonotype comes from a man aged 25 to 40 in good health and CMV-seropositive. In DNA form, the CDR3 reads TGTGCCAGCAACCTCCTGACAGGGGCCCTCGGGGATTCACCCCTCCACTTT. This encodes CASNLLTGALGDSPLHF.